The TCR beta chain under discussion was sequenced for a study of graft-versus-host responses after intestinal transplantation. Study conclusions and caveats: Recipient marrow showed GvH clones, some seen first in ileum or blood.

Only in-frame clones appear in the TCRdb table, and some are missing; sequencing was by immunoSEQ multiplex PCR. The sample lists some 100,000 clones, over 85% occurring once. This clone was counted once. Its antigen is as yet unknown. The CDR3 totals 10 residues. The V gene's germline CDR1 is SGDLS and CDR2 YYNGEE. Trimming took 6 bases from V and 5 from J, leaving 5 bases between them. V is TRBV9 and J is TRBJ2-5; D is ambiguous. The TCR comes from a human donor who was the organ donor for an intestinal transplant. Source: unstimulated CD8+ T cells sorted from spleen or lymph node cells, taken before transplant. The CDR3 loop reads CASMRETQYF. The CDR3 DNA follows: TGTGCCAGCATGAGGGAGACCCAGTACTTC.